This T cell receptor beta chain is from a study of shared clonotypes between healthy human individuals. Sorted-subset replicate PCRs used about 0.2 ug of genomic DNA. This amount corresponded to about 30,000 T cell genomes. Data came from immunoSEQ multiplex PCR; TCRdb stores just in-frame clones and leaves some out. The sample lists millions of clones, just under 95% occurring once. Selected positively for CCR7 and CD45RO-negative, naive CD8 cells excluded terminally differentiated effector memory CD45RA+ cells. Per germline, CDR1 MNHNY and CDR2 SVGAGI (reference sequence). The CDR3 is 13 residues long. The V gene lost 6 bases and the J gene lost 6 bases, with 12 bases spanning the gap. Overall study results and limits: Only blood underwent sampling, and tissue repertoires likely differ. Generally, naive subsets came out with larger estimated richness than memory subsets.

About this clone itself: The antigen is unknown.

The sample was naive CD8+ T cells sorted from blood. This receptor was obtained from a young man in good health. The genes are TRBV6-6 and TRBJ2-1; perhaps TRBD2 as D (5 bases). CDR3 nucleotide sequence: TGTGCCAGCAGCCTACTAGGAAGCAATGAGCAGTTCTTC. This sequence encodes CASSLLGSNEQFF.